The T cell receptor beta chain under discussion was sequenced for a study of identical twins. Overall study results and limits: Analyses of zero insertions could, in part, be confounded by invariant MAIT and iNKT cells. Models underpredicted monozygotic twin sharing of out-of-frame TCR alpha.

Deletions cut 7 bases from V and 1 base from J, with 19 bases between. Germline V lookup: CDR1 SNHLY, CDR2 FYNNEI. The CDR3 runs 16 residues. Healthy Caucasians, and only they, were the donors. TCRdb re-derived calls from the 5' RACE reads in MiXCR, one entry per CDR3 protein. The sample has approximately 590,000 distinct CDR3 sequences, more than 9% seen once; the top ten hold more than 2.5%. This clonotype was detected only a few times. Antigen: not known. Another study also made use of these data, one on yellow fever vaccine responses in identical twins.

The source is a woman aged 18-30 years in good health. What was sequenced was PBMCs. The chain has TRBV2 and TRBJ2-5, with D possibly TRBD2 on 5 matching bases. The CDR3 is CASNRPHGGTQETQYF. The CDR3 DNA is TGTGCCAGCAACCGCCCACACGGAGGAACCCAAGAGACCCAGTACTTC.